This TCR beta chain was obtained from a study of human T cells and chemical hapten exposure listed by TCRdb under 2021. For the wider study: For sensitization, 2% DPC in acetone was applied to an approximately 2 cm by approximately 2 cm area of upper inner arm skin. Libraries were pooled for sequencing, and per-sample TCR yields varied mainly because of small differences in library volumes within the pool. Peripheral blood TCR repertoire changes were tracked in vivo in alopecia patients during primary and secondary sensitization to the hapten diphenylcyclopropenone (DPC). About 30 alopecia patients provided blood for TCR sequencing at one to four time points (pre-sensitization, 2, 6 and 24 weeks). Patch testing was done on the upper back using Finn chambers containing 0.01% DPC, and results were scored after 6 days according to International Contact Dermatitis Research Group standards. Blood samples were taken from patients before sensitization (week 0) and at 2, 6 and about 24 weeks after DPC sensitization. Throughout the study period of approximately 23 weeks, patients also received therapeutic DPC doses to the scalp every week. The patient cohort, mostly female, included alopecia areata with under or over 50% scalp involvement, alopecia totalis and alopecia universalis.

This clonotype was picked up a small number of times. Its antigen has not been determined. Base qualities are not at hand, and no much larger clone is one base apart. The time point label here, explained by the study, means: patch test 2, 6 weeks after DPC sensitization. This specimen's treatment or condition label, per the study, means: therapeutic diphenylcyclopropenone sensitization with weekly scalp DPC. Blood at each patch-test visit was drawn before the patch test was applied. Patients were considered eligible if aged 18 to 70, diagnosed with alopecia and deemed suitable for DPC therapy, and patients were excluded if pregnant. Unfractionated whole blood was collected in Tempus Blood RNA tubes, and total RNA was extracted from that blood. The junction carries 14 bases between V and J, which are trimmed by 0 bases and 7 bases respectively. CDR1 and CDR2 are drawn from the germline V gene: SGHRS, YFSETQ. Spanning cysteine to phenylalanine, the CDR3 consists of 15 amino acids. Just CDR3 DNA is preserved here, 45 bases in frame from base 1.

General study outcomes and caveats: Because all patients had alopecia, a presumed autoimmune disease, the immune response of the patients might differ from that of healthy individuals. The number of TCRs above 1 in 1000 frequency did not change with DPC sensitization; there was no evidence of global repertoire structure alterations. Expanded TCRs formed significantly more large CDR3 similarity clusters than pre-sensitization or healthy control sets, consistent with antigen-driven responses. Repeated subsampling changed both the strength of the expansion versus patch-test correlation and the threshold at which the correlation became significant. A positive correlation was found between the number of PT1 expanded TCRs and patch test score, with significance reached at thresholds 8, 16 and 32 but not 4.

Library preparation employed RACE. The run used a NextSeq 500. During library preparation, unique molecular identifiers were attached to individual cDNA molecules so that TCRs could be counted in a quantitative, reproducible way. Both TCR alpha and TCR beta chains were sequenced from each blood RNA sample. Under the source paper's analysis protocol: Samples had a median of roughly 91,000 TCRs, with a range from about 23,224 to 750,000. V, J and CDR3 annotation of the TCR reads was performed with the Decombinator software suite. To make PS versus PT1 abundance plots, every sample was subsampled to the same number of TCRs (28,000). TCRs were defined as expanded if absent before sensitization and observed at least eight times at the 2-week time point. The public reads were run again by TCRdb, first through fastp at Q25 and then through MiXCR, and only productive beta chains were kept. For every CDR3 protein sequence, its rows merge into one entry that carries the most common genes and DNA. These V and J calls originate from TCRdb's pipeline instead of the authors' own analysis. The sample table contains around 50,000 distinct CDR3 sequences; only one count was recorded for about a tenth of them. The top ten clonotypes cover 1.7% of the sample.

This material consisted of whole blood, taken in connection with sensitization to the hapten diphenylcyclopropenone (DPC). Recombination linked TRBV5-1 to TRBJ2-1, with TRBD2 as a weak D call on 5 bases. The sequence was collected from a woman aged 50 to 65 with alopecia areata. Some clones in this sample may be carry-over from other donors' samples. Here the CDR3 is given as CASSLAGGPGNEQFF. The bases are TGCGCCAGCAGCTTGGCGGGCGGGCCTGGGAATGAGCAGTTCTTC.